The source of this T cell receptor beta chain is a study of T cell repertoires in cytomegalovirus infection (dated by TCRdb to 2018 to 2020). For the wider study: The peptide stimulations were aimed at well-studied HLA-B-restricted epitopes as well as recently identified HLA-C-restricted CMV epitopes, whose presentation resists viral immunomodulation. The HLA type of each donor mattered for the analysis, because public TCR beta signatures pointed to carriage of CMV infection along with the matching HLA type. What the authors observed across the whole study: In both this cohort and an independent roughly 350-donor cohort, the cumulative frequency of public TCR beta family members distinguished carriers of CMV infection plus the relevant HLA type. The ex vivo response was dominated by HLA-C-restricted CMV-specific TCR beta clonotypes, which also provided the single most frequent clonotype in two of eight donors.

Regarding this clonotype: What this receptor recognizes is not known. The input lacks base qualities; no much larger clone sits a single base away.

There are 16 amino acids in the CDR3, from cysteine to phenylalanine inclusive. Only the CDR3 DNA stays, 48 bases, in frame from base 1. The V and J ends are trimmed by 7 bases and 0 bases, leaving 18 bases between them. The CDR1 and CDR2 encoded by the germline V gene are SGHDT and YYEEEE. What this sample's treatment or condition label stands for: in vitro stimulation with specific CMV peptide epitopes to enrich CMV-specific T cells. The instrument given in TCRdb is Illumina HiSeq 1500. In TCRdb, the public reads were trimmed at Q25 with fastp and aligned with MiXCR, with productive beta chains retained. Duplicate CDR3 protein sequences are folded into a single record with the most common DNA and genes. The sample yields 650,000 to 850,000 distinct CDR3 sequences; 25% to 30% were counted once. The top ten hold around 12% of the sample.

The starting material was cultured CD8+ T cells from PBMCs, obtained from culture after CMV antigen stimulation. The sequence was obtained from a human donor in good health (CMV status not recorded). Some clones in this sample may be carry-over from other donors' samples. The V and J segments used are TRBV5-6 and TRBJ2-3; 6 matching bases give a weak D call of TRBD2. CDR3 loop: CASGLRWEASTDTQYF. The DNA sequence reads TGTGCCAGCGGCCTGAGATGGGAGGCTAGCACAGATACGCAGTATTTT.